This is a list of T cell receptor beta chains from one sample in a study of T-cell reconstitution after alpha-beta-depleted transplantation in children. One entry per CDR3 protein, called by TCRdb with MiXCR from the PCR reads. The table has 490,000 or so distinct CDR3 sequences, around 12% seen once; the top ten hold more than 5.5%. The source material was PBMCs from the stem cell graft donor, sampled from the stem cell graft. These receptor sequences come from a human donor who donated a stem cell graft to a child with combined immunodeficiency. Each CDR3 is given with its conserved first and last residue. The D gene is left open where the match is weak. Rows give clone size only sometimes, using once, few, many, or a class for an expanded clone.

J gene: TRBJ2-3
clone size: many
D gene: -
V gene: TRBV12-3/TRBV12-4
CDR3 protein: CASQPPYSDTQYF
CDR3 DNA: TGTGCCAGTCAACCGCCCTACTCAGATACGCAGTATTTT

J gene: TRBJ2-1
clone size: -
D gene: -
V gene: TRBV27
CDR3 protein: CASSLYAGAQFF
CDR3 DNA: TGTGCCAGCAGTTTATATGCGGGGGCACAGTTCTTC

J gene: TRBJ1-2
clone size: -
D gene: -
V gene: TRBV4-3
CDR3 protein: CASSQELWDGNYGYTF
CDR3 DNA: TGCGCCAGCAGCCAAGAGTTATGGGACGGTAACTATGGCTACACCTTC

J gene: TRBJ1-5
clone size: many
D gene: -
V gene: TRBV12-3/TRBV12-4
CDR3 protein: CASSPQFYSNQPQHF
CDR3 DNA: TGTGCCAGCAGCCCCCAGTTCTATAGCAATCAGCCCCAGCATTTT

J gene: TRBJ2-7
clone size: -
D gene: -
V gene: TRBV7-6
CDR3 protein: CASSYEPGASYEQYF
CDR3 DNA: TGTGCCAGCAGCTACGAGCCGGGGGCGAGTTACGAGCAGTACTTC

J gene: TRBJ2-3
clone size: many
D gene: TRBD1
V gene: TRBV12-3/TRBV12-4
CDR3 protein: CASSLGTGGATDTQYF
CDR3 DNA: TGTGCCAGCAGTTTAGGGACAGGGGGCGCGACAGATACGCAGTATTTT

J gene: TRBJ2-3
clone size: many
D gene: TRBD1
V gene: TRBV12-3/TRBV12-4
CDR3 protein: CASTPGQGGTDTQYF
CDR3 DNA: TGTGCCAGCACCCCGGGACAGGGGGGCACAGATACGCAGTATTTT

J gene: TRBJ2-7
clone size: -
D gene: TRBD2
V gene: TRBV27
CDR3 protein: CASSLGWGGNSYEQYF
CDR3 DNA: TGTGCCAGCAGTTTAGGATGGGGGGGAAACTCCTACGAGCAGTACTTC

J gene: TRBJ1-2
clone size: -
D gene: TRBD1
V gene: TRBV11-2
CDR3 protein: CASSLDRGGRSYGYTF
CDR3 DNA: TGTGCCAGCAGCTTAGACAGGGGGGGGAGGAGCTATGGCTACACCTTC

J gene: TRBJ2-3
clone size: few
D gene: -
V gene: TRBV29-1
CDR3 protein: CSATGGASTDTQYF
CDR3 DNA: TGCAGCGCGACAGGAGGCGCCAGCACAGATACGCAGTATTTT

J gene: TRBJ2-1
clone size: many
D gene: -
V gene: TRBV5-1
CDR3 protein: CASSLEGLSYNEQFF
CDR3 DNA: TGTGCCAGCAGCTTGGAGGGGCTCTCCTACAATGAGCAGTTCTTC

J gene: TRBJ2-7
clone size: many
D gene: -
V gene: TRBV20-1
CDR3 protein: CSARNLEREQYF
CDR3 DNA: TGCAGTGCTAGAAATCTGGAGAGGGAGCAGTACTTC

J gene: TRBJ2-1
clone size: few
D gene: -
V gene: TRBV3-1
CDR3 protein: CASSQALAIDEQFF
CDR3 DNA: TGTGCCAGCAGCCAAGCCCTAGCGATAGATGAGCAGTTCTTC

J gene: TRBJ2-7
clone size: once
D gene: TRBD2
V gene: TRBV9
CDR3 protein: CACSRGLAGDYEQYF
CDR3 DNA: TGTGCCTGCAGCCGTGGTCTAGCGGGGGACTACGAGCAGTACTTC

J gene: TRBJ1-6
clone size: -
D gene: TRBD1
V gene: TRBV4-3
CDR3 protein: CASSRSGGDNSPLHF
CDR3 DNA: TGCGCCAGCAGCCGTTCAGGGGGTGATAATTCACCCCTCCACTTT

J gene: TRBJ2-3
clone size: many
D gene: -
V gene: TRBV7-2
CDR3 protein: CASTPPRDGTDTQYF
CDR3 DNA: TGTGCCAGCACCCCGCCGCGGGACGGCACAGATACGCAGTATTTT

J gene: TRBJ2-2
clone size: many
D gene: -
V gene: TRBV12-3/TRBV12-4
CDR3 protein: CASTLGQLTGELFF
CDR3 DNA: TGTGCCAGCACCCTAGGACAGTTAACCGGGGAGCTGTTTTTT

J gene: TRBJ2-2
clone size: few
D gene: -
V gene: TRBV24-1
CDR3 protein: CGYRPNRVANTGELFF
CDR3 DNA: TGTGGCTACCGACCCAACAGGGTGGCGAACACCGGGGAGCTGTTTTTT

J gene: TRBJ2-7
clone size: few
D gene: -
V gene: TRBV5-1
CDR3 protein: CASSPILPQEVRYF
CDR3 DNA: TGCGCCAGCAGCCCGATTCTCCCTCAGGAAGTTCGGTACTTC

J gene: TRBJ2-5
clone size: few
D gene: -
V gene: TRBV28
CDR3 protein: CASSSGGPMKTQYF
CDR3 DNA: TGTGCCAGCAGTTCCGGGGGGCCGATGAAGACCCAGTACTTC

J gene: TRBJ1-1
clone size: many
D gene: -
V gene: TRBV16
CDR3 protein: CASSQFNANTEAFF
CDR3 DNA: TGTGCCAGCAGCCAATTTAACGCCAACACTGAAGCTTTCTTT

J gene: TRBJ2-3
clone size: many
D gene: -
V gene: TRBV12-3/TRBV12-4
CDR3 protein: CASSLQGSTDTQYF
CDR3 DNA: TGTGCCAGCAGTTTACAGGGTAGCACAGATACGCAGTATTTT

J gene: TRBJ1-1
clone size: -
D gene: TRBD1
V gene: TRBV29-1
CDR3 protein: CSVLRGGNTEAFF
CDR3 DNA: TGCAGCGTTCTCAGGGGGGGGAACACTGAAGCTTTCTTT

J gene: TRBJ2-5
clone size: few
D gene: -
V gene: TRBV30
CDR3 protein: CAWSGLRGETQYF
CDR3 DNA: TGTGCCTGGAGTGGACTCCGCGGAGAGACCCAGTACTTC

J gene: TRBJ1-4
clone size: few
D gene: TRBD1
V gene: TRBV5-1
CDR3 protein: CASSAGQGLEKLFF
CDR3 DNA: TGCGCCAGCAGCGCAGGACAGGGATTGGAAAAACTGTTTTTT

J gene: TRBJ2-7
clone size: -
D gene: -
V gene: TRBV29-1
CDR3 protein: CSVSGPWVEQYF
CDR3 DNA: TGCAGCGTCTCCGGCCCGTGGGTTGAGCAGTACTTC

J gene: TRBJ1-2
clone size: many
D gene: -
V gene: TRBV12-3/TRBV12-4
CDR3 protein: CASSSPGGTYGYTF
CDR3 DNA: TGTGCCAGCAGTTCCCCCGGGGGGACCTATGGCTACACCTTC

J gene: TRBJ2-3
clone size: few
D gene: TRBD2
V gene: TRBV9
CDR3 protein: CASSVLPSSGPTDTQYF
CDR3 DNA: TGTGCCAGCAGCGTTCTCCCCTCTAGCGGACCCACAGATACGCAGTATTTT

J gene: TRBJ1-6
clone size: few
D gene: TRBD1
V gene: TRBV5-1
CDR3 protein: CASRSDRGNSPLHF
CDR3 DNA: TGCGCCAGCCGCTCGGACAGGGGGAATTCACCCCTCCACTTT

J gene: TRBJ2-7
clone size: few
D gene: -
V gene: TRBV28
CDR3 protein: CASNPGQNYEQYF
CDR3 DNA: TGTGCCAGCAACCCGGGACAAAACTACGAGCAGTACTTC

J gene: TRBJ1-6
clone size: many
D gene: -
V gene: TRBV4-2
CDR3 protein: CASSQDGVSPLHF
CDR3 DNA: TGTGCCAGCAGCCAAGATGGGGTGTCACCCCTCCACTTT

J gene: TRBJ1-6
clone size: -
D gene: TRBD1
V gene: TRBV11-2
CDR3 protein: CASSLGSDRVSPLHF
CDR3 DNA: TGTGCCAGCAGCTTAGGTTCTGACAGGGTTTCACCCCTCCACTTT

J gene: TRBJ2-7
clone size: many
D gene: -
V gene: TRBV5-1
CDR3 protein: CASSPHWGPGGESYEQYF
CDR3 DNA: TGCGCCAGCAGCCCTCACTGGGGGCCAGGGGGGGAGTCCTACGAGCAGTACTTC

J gene: TRBJ2-2
clone size: -
D gene: -
V gene: TRBV9
CDR3 protein: CASSVWWRDGELFF
CDR3 DNA: TGTGCCAGCAGCGTATGGTGGAGGGACGGGGAGCTGTTTTTT

J gene: TRBJ1-6
clone size: -
D gene: TRBD1
V gene: TRBV12-3/TRBV12-4
CDR3 protein: CASSAGTAYNSPLHF
CDR3 DNA: TGTGCCAGCAGCGCCGGGACAGCCTATAATTCACCCCTCCACTTT

J gene: TRBJ2-4
clone size: -
D gene: -
V gene: TRBV10-3
CDR3 protein: CAISEVTGKNIQYF
CDR3 DNA: TGTGCCATCAGTGAGGTGACAGGCAAAAACATTCAGTACTTC

J gene: TRBJ1-1
clone size: -
D gene: TRBD1
V gene: TRBV11-1
CDR3 protein: CASNTGGSVTEAFF
CDR3 DNA: TGTGCCAGCAATACAGGGGGGAGCGTCACTGAAGCTTTCTTT

J gene: TRBJ2-2
clone size: -
D gene: TRBD2
V gene: TRBV12-3/TRBV12-4
CDR3 protein: CASTRTSGVVGELFF
CDR3 DNA: TGTGCCAGCACCCGGACTAGCGGGGTTGTCGGGGAGCTGTTTTTT

J gene: TRBJ2-1
clone size: few
D gene: TRBD2
V gene: TRBV20-1
CDR3 protein: CSPQGAGDNEQFF
CDR3 DNA: TGCAGTCCCCAGGGAGCGGGAGATAATGAGCAGTTCTTC

J gene: TRBJ2-7
clone size: -
D gene: TRBD1
V gene: TRBV19
CDR3 protein: CASSTGQEVFYEQYF
CDR3 DNA: TGTGCCAGTAGTACCGGACAGGAGGTTTTTTACGAGCAGTACTTC

J gene: TRBJ2-2
clone size: many
D gene: TRBD1
V gene: TRBV12-5
CDR3 protein: CASGNQLGTGGNTGELFF
CDR3 DNA: TGTGCTAGTGGCAACCAACTAGGGACAGGGGGCAACACCGGGGAGCTGTTTTTT

J gene: TRBJ1-1
clone size: -
D gene: -
V gene: TRBV12-3/TRBV12-4
CDR3 protein: CASKLASGFTEAFF
CDR3 DNA: TGTGCCAGCAAATTAGCGTCGGGGTTCACTGAAGCTTTCTTT

J gene: TRBJ1-1
clone size: -
D gene: -
V gene: TRBV5-1
CDR3 protein: CASSPRLENTEAFF
CDR3 DNA: TGCGCCAGCAGCCCTCGGTTGGAGAACACTGAAGCTTTCTTT

J gene: TRBJ1-3
clone size: -
D gene: -
V gene: TRBV6-5
CDR3 protein: CASISVGNTIYF
CDR3 DNA: TGTGCCAGCATCTCCGTCGGAAACACCATATATTTT

J gene: TRBJ2-3
clone size: few
D gene: -
V gene: TRBV7-2
CDR3 protein: CASSLVGLPSTDTQYF
CDR3 DNA: TGTGCCAGCAGCTTAGTCGGATTGCCTAGCACAGATACGCAGTATTTT

J gene: TRBJ2-5
clone size: -
D gene: -
V gene: TRBV28
CDR3 protein: CASSPLLRGMETQYF
CDR3 DNA: TGTGCCAGCAGCCCTCTTCTTAGAGGGATGGAGACCCAGTACTTC

J gene: TRBJ2-7
clone size: few
D gene: -
V gene: TRBV4-3
CDR3 protein: CASSQDTGVREQYF
CDR3 DNA: TGCGCCAGCAGCCAAGATACGGGAGTACGAGAGCAGTACTTC

J gene: TRBJ2-3
clone size: many
D gene: -
V gene: TRBV12-3/TRBV12-4
CDR3 protein: CASSPSSDTQYF
CDR3 DNA: TGTGCCAGCAGTCCTAGTAGTGATACGCAGTATTTT

J gene: TRBJ2-5
clone size: -
D gene: -
V gene: TRBV3-1
CDR3 protein: CASSQDAGKQETQYF
CDR3 DNA: TGTGCCAGCAGCCAAGACGCAGGAAAACAAGAGACCCAGTACTTC

J gene: TRBJ2-5
clone size: -
D gene: TRBD1
V gene: TRBV7-2
CDR3 protein: CASSLWSGGETQYF
CDR3 DNA: TGTGCCAGCAGCTTATGGTCAGGGGGAGAGACCCAGTACTTC

J gene: TRBJ2-2
clone size: many
D gene: -
V gene: TRBV18
CDR3 protein: CASSHFRNTGELFF
CDR3 DNA: TGTGCCAGCTCCCATTTTCGGAACACCGGGGAGCTGTTTTTT

J gene: TRBJ2-7
clone size: many
D gene: -
V gene: TRBV15
CDR3 protein: CATSRDPSYEQYF
CDR3 DNA: TGTGCCACCAGCAGAGATCCTTCCTACGAGCAGTACTTC

J gene: TRBJ2-7
clone size: few
D gene: -
V gene: TRBV9
CDR3 protein: CASSVGQGISYEQYF
CDR3 DNA: TGTGCCAGCAGCGTAGGGCAGGGGATATCCTACGAGCAGTACTTC

J gene: TRBJ2-3
clone size: few
D gene: TRBD2
V gene: TRBV6-6
CDR3 protein: CASTPGGNTQYF
CDR3 DNA: TGTGCCAGCACCCCGGGGGGGAATACGCAGTATTTT

J gene: TRBJ2-3
clone size: many
D gene: TRBD2
V gene: TRBV5-1
CDR3 protein: CASSARLATSTDTQYF
CDR3 DNA: TGCGCCAGCAGCGCCAGACTAGCGACGAGCACAGATACGCAGTATTTT

J gene: TRBJ2-5
clone size: -
D gene: -
V gene: TRBV13
CDR3 protein: CASSSMDSQETQYF
CDR3 DNA: TGTGCCAGCAGCTCAATGGACAGCCAAGAGACCCAGTACTTC

J gene: TRBJ2-3
clone size: few
D gene: TRBD2
V gene: TRBV6-1
CDR3 protein: CASRPAGAVDTQYF
CDR3 DNA: TGTGCCAGCAGACCAGCGGGAGCTGTAGATACGCAGTATTTT

J gene: TRBJ2-1
clone size: -
D gene: TRBD2
V gene: TRBV18
CDR3 protein: CASSPRGPGTSGKSSYNEQFF
CDR3 DNA: TGTGCCAGCTCACCCAGAGGGCCCGGGACTAGCGGGAAGAGCTCCTACAATGAGCAGTTCTTC